The 26 T cell receptor beta chains presented below share a single source sample, sequenced in a study of shared clonotypes between healthy human individuals. Here immunoSEQ multiplex PCR was the method, and the copy in TCRdb shows in-frame clones only, minus some. This sample has just over 2,000,000 clones; roughly 94% occur once, and the top ten carry 0.1% to 0.15%. Sample: naive CD4+ T cells sorted from blood. This sample's subset: CD45RA+ positively selected. These receptors were taken from a man between 18 and 35 years old in good health.

This clone has a single count. V usage is TRBV25-1 and J usage is TRBJ2-3; 9 nucleotides align to TRBD2. Per germline, CDR1 MGHDK and CDR2 SYGVNS. The junction had 6 bases not matched to a gene; V was cut back by 7 bases and J by 4 bases. The CDR3 length is 14 residues. This CDR3 reads CASNWASGADTQYF. CDR3 DNA sequence: TGTGCCAGCAATTGGGCTAGCGGGGCAGATACGCAGTATTTT.

This chain joins TRBV5-4 and TRBJ1-1, with 10 bases identical to TRBD1. Germline assignment: CDR1 SGHNT and CDR2 YYREEE (reference sequence). This CDR3 contains 16 residues. The ends lost 3 bases at V and 4 bases at J; junction bases unmatched: 9. The DNA of the CDR3 is TGTGCCAGCAGCTGGGGGACAGGGGCCGGGAGCACTGAAGCTTTCTTT. Translated: CASSWGTGAGSTEAFF.

The sample holds one count of this clone. Additional DNA sequences in this sample encode the identical CDR3. The chain couples TRBV2 to TRBJ2-3; D gene uncertain. This CDR3 region has 13 residues. Trimming removed 1 base from V and 0 bases from J, with 2 bases in between. CDR1 and CDR2 from the germline V gene are SNHLY and FYNNEI. For the CDR3, the DNA is TGTGCCAGCAGTGAAGGTAGCACAGATACGCAGTATTTT. This encodes CASSEGSTDTQYF.

The rearrangement uses TRBV6-1 and TRBJ1-1; D uncertain. V was clipped by 2 bases and J by 8 bases, with 15 bases between them. Germline V lookup: CDR1 MNHNS, CDR2 SASEGT. The CDR3 covers 14 residues. This CDR3 is CASSESKALREAFF. The DNA of the CDR3 is TGTGCCAGCAGTGAAAGTAAGGCCCTCCGGGAAGCTTTCTTT.

The chain couples TRBV28 to TRBJ1-2; D may be TRBD1 (5 bases). V shed 2 bases and J shed 8 bases, with 12 bases lying between them. The CDR3 contains 13 residues. The germline V gene has CDR1 MDHEN and CDR2 SYDVKM. The CDR3, as DNA: TGTGCCAGCAGTTTAGAGGGGAAACTGGGCTACACCTTC. Its translation is CASSLEGKLGYTF.

The V gene is TRBV9, the J gene TRBJ1-4; the match to TRBD1 covers 9 bases. Trimming cost V 3 bases and J 8 bases; bases outside gene matches: 11. CDR3 length equals 16 residues. CDR1 and CDR2 (germline): SGDLS, YYNGEE. The CDR3 loop is CASSAGTQGAREKLFF. As DNA, the CDR3 is TGTGCCAGCAGCGCCGGAACACAGGGGGCGAGGGAAAAACTGTTTTTT. The full variable domain, with the rest looked up from reference TRBV9 and TRBJ1-4, is DSGVTQTPKHLITATGQRVTLRCSPRSGDLSVYWYQQSLDQGLQFLIQYYNGEERAKGNILERFSAQQFPDLHSELNLSSLELGDSALYFCASSAGTQGAREKLFFGSGTQLSVL.

The rearrangement links TRBV19 to TRBJ2-7; D call uncertain. The germline V and J ends were trimmed by 3 bases and 6 bases, with 15 bases remaining between them. CDR3 length: 14 amino acids. Germline V lookup: CDR1 LNHDA, CDR2 SQIVND (reference sequence). CDR3 loop: CASSIQPMLGEQYF. The CDR3 DNA sequence: TGTGCCAGTAGTATCCAACCCATGCTCGGCGAGCAGTACTTC.

The rearrangement links TRBV25-1 to TRBJ1-6; the D is unclear. The V end was cut by 2 bases, the J end by 10 bases, with 15 bases between. Germline V gene data show CDR1 as MGHDK and CDR2 as SYGVNS. The CDR3 contains 15 residues. The CDR3 DNA is TGTGCCAGCAGTGAAGTGGGCACCACGGGGTCACCCCTCCACTTT. This gives the protein CASSEVGTTGSPLHF.

The genes are TRBV18 and TRBJ2-2; TRBD1 or TRBD2 may be the D gene (5 bases each). The CDR3 extends over 15 amino acids. V was cut by 6 bases and J by 4 bases, with 15 bases left in between. Germline V lookup: CDR1 KGHSH, CDR2 LQKENI. The chain's CDR3 is CASSPGKGGTGELFF. Written as DNA, the CDR3 is TGTGCCAGCTCCCCAGGGAAAGGAGGCACCGGGGAGCTGTTTTTT.

The rearrangement uses TRBV5-1 and TRBJ2-2, with 9 bases identical to TRBD2. CDR3 length equals 16 residues. Germline trimming cut 2 bases from V and 4 bases from J; bases unmatched to any gene: 6. The germline CDR1 and CDR2 sequences are SGHRS and YFSETQ. The CDR3 here is CASSLASGVPTGELFF. Here the CDR3 DNA reads TGCGCCAGCAGCTTAGCTAGCGGGGTCCCCACCGGGGAGCTGTTTTTT.

To note about this clone: The same CDR3 arises from other DNA sequences in this sample as well. The genes are TRBV5-4 and TRBJ2-5, with 7 bases that match TRBD2. The CDR3 length is 15 residues. Germline V gene data show CDR1 as SGHNT and CDR2 as YYREEE (reference sequence). With 0 bases clipped from V and 2 bases from J, the junction kept 4 bases outside the gene matches. For the CDR3, the DNA is TGTGCCAGCAGCTTGGGGCTAGCGGAACAAGAGACCCAGTACTTC. This encodes CASSLGLAEQETQYF.

The chain couples TRBV5-1 to TRBJ2-5, with a tentative D call TRBD2 (5 bases). This CDR3 is 14 amino acids long. The germline V gene encodes CDR1 SGHRS and CDR2 YFSETQ. V shed 5 bases and J shed 2 bases, with 13 bases lying between them. The CDR3 region is CASSQPPGQETQYF. The CDR3 DNA reads TGCGCCAGCAGTCAACCCCCGGGGCAAGAGACCCAGTACTTC.

This chain connects TRBV5-1 to TRBJ2-7; tentatively, D is TRBD1 (7 bases). V was clipped by 4 bases and J by 5 bases, with 16 bases between them. CDR3 size: 14 residues. In germline, CDR1 is SGHRS, CDR2 YFSETQ. In DNA, the CDR3 is TGCGCCAGCAGCCCGGGGGACAGCTTTAACGAGCAGTACTTC. Amino acid sequence: CASSPGDSFNEQYF.

The J gene is TRBJ2-3, the V gene TRBV11-2, with TRBD1 as a possible D gene (5 bases). This CDR3 comprises 13 residues. The germline V and J ends were trimmed by 6 bases and 4 bases, with 11 bases remaining between them. CDR1 and CDR2 from the germline V gene are SGHAT and FQNNGV. CDR3 residues: CASSSGIADTQYF. In nucleotides, the CDR3 is TGTGCCAGCAGTTCAGGGATTGCAGATACGCAGTATTTT. Combining the CDR3 with reference TRBV11-2 and TRBJ2-3 gives the whole variable domain EAGVAQSPRYKIIEKRQSVAFWCNPISGHATLYWYQQILGQGPKLLIQFQNNGVVDDSQLPKDRFSAERLKGVDSTLKIQPAKLEDSAVYLCASSSGIADTQYFGPGTRLTVL.

The chain joins TRBV7-8 to TRBJ2-1; 7 bases align to TRBD2. CDR3 length: 15 residues. Germline V gene lookup returns CDR1 SGHVS and CDR2 FQNEAQ. After removal of 1 base from V and 5 bases from J, the junction contained 5 bases not matched to a gene. CDR3 sequence (DNA): TGTGCCAGCAGCTTAGGTCTAGCGGTACACAATGAGCAGTTCTTC. As protein: CASSLGLAVHNEQFF.

The chain recombines TRBV5-1 with TRBJ2-7; unclear D gene. Germline assignment: CDR1 SGHRS and CDR2 YFSETQ. The CDR3 has 14 amino acids. V shed 3 bases and J shed 6 bases, with 16 bases lying between them. In DNA, the CDR3 is TGCGCCAGCAGCTATCAATACGACACCCTCGAGCAGTACTTC. This sequence encodes CASSYQYDTLEQYF.

The sample holds a few counts of this clone. This chain links TRBV7-9 with TRBJ1-1; D is perhaps TRBD1 (6 bases). Trimming left V 5 bases short and J 5 bases short, with 15 bases between. Germline V lookup: CDR1 SEHNR, CDR2 FQNEAQ (reference sequence). The CDR3 has 14 amino acids. The CDR3 loop is CASSHLQGNTEAFF. For the CDR3, the DNA is TGTGCCAGCAGCCATCTACAGGGAAATACTGAAGCTTTCTTT.

The chain joins TRBV6-1 to TRBJ2-5; D remains unclear. The CDR3 loop spans 14 amino acids. The germline V gene has CDR1 MNHNS and CDR2 SASEGT. Trimming removed 6 bases from V and 5 bases from J, with 16 bases in between. The DNA of the CDR3 is TGTGCCAGCAGCTCCAGCCCGCTAATCGAGACCCAGTACTTC. Translating gives CASSSSPLIETQYF.

About this clone: Different DNA sequences within this sample yield the same CDR3. This sequence joins TRBV5-1 and TRBJ1-3; D is possibly TRBD1 (6 bases). There are 14 residues in the CDR3. V was cut by 0 bases and J by 4 bases, with 8 bases left in between. CDR1 is SGHRS, CDR2 YFSETQ, per germline. This CDR3 is CASSLGTGGNTIYF. The CDR3 DNA reads TGCGCCAGCAGCTTGGGTACAGGGGGAAACACCATATATTTT. Supplemented by reference TRBV5-1 and TRBJ1-3, the full variable domain reads KAGVTQTPRYLIKTRGQQVTLSCSPISGHRSVSWYQQTPGQGLQFLFEYFSETQRNKGNFPGRFSGRQFSNSRSEMNVSTLELGDSALYLCASSLGTGGNTIYFGEGSWLTVV.

CDR3 sequence (DNA): TGTGCCAGCAGCTTAACGTCAGGGGGACTGGGAGGAAACACCATATATTTT. Translating it yields CASSLTSGGLGGNTIYF. The chain combines TRBV5-8 with TRBJ1-3; TRBD1 agrees at 7 bases. This CDR3 contains 17 residues. Germline assignment: CDR1 SGHTS and CDR2 YDEGEE. The V and J ends lost 2 bases and 4 bases, in that order; junction bases with no gene match: 12.

The V gene is TRBV18, the J gene TRBJ2-2; no firm D call. V was pared by 2 bases and J by 4 bases, with 8 bases between. Germline values: CDR1 KGHSH, CDR2 LQKENI. This CDR3 region has 14 residues. CDR3 in amino acids: CASSPVRSTGELFF. The CDR3 DNA sequence: TGTGCCAGCTCACCAGTTAGATCCACCGGGGAGCTGTTTTTT.

As concerns this clone: This specimen includes other DNA sequences encoding the same CDR3. This chain links TRBV2 with TRBJ1-6; 9 positions agree with TRBD1. Germline CDR1 reads SNHLY; CDR2 reads FYNNEI. This CDR3 is 14 amino acids long. V was pared by 5 bases and J by 6 bases, with 2 bases of the junction left unmatched. This CDR3 reads CASSSQGANSPLHF. CDR3 nucleotide sequence: TGTGCCAGCAGTTCACAGGGGGCTAATTCACCCCTCCACTTT.

The rearrangement joins TRBV27 to TRBJ1-5, with 11 positions matching TRBD1. The CDR3 sequence is 18 residues long. CDR1 is MNHEY and CDR2 is SMNVEV in the germline V gene (reference sequence). Unmatched junction bases numbered 15, after V lost 6 bases and J lost 5 bases. The chain's CDR3 is CASRPYGTGTGGYQPQHF. The CDR3 coding sequence is TGTGCCAGCAGACCATACGGGACCGGGACAGGGGGTTATCAGCCCCAGCATTTT.

CDR3 in amino acids: CSANHRGGYTF. CDR3 DNA: TGCAGTGCTAATCACCGAGGTGGCTACACCTTC. V and J are TRBV20-1 and TRBJ1-2; D remains ambiguous. The CDR3 is 11 residues long. V was cut by 4 bases and J by 7 bases, with 10 bases left in between. CDR1 is DFQATT, CDR2 SNEGSKA, per germline (reference sequence).

This sequence joins TRBV11-2 and TRBJ2-5; D is ambiguous. The length of the CDR3 is 14 residues. The V gene's germline CDR1 is SGHAT and CDR2 FQNNGV. With 5 bases removed from V and 4 bases from J, the gap between germline ends came to 14 bases. The CDR3 nucleotides read TGTGCCAGCAGCCCCTTCATAAATTTAGAGACCCAGTACTTC. It translates to CASSPFINLETQYF.

The chain recombines TRBV9 with TRBJ2-3; the match to TRBD2 covers 7 bases. This CDR3 is built from 15 residues. J gave up 1 base and V 2 bases, and 4 bases lay outside the gene matches. Germline-derived CDR1 and CDR2 are SGDLS and YYNGEE. CDR3 loop: CASSVLGGGTDTQYF. CDR3 nucleotide sequence: TGTGCCAGCAGCGTCCTGGGAGGGGGCACAGATACGCAGTATTTT. Full variable domain (outside the CDR3, taken from reference TRBV9 and TRBJ2-3): DSGVTQTPKHLITATGQRVTLRCSPRSGDLSVYWYQQSLDQGLQFLIQYYNGEERAKGNILERFSAQQFPDLHSELNLSSLELGDSALYFCASSVLGGGTDTQYFGPGTRLTVL.